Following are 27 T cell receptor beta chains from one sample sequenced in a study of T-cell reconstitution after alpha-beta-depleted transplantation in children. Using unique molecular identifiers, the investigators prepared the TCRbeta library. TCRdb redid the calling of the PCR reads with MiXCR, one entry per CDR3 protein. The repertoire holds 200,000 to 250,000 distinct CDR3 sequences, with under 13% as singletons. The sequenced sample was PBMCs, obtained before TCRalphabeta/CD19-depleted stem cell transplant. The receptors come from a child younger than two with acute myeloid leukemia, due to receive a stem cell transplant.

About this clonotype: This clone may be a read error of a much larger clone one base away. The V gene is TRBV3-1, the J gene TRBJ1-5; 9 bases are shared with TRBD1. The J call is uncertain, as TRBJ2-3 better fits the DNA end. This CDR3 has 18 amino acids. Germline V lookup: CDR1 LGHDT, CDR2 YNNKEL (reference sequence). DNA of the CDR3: TGTGCCAGCAGTTCTCCCGGGACAGGGCCCTATAGCAATCAGCCCCAGTATTTT. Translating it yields CASSSPGTGPYSNQPQYF.

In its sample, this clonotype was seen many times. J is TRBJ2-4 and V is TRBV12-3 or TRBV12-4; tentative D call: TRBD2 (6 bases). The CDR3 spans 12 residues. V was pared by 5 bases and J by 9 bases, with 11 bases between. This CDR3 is CASSPGVAIQYF. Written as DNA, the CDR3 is TGTGCCAGCAGTCCGGGGGTTGCCATTCAGTACTTC.

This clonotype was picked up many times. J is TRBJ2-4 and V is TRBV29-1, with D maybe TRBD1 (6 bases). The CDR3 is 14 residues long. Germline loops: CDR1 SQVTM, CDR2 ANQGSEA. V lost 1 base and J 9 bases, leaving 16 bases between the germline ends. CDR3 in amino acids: CSVEVGQTGSIQYF. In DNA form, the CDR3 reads TGCAGCGTTGAAGTCGGACAGACGGGGAGCATTCAGTACTTC.

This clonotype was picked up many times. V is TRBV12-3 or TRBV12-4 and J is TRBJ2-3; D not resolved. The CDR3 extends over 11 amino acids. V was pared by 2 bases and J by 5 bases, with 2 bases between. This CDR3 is CASSLIDTQYF. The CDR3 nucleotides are TGTGCCAGCAGTTTAATAGATACGCAGTATTTT.

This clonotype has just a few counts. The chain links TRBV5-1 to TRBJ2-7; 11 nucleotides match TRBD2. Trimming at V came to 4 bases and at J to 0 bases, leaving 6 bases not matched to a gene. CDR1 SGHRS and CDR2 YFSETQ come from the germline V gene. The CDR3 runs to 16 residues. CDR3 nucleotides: TGCGCCAGCAGCCCAGCGACTAGCGGGGACTCCTACGAGCAGTACTTC. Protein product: CASSPATSGDSYEQYF.

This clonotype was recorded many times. The CDR3 DNA sequence: TGTGCCAGCACTCTCTTGGACAGTTCGACGATTCAGTACTTC. Translating it yields CASTLLDSSTIQYF. The chain employs TRBV7-2 and TRBJ2-4; tentatively, D is TRBD1 (6 bases). The CDR3 has 14 amino acids. V was shortened by 7 bases and J by 10 bases, with 20 bases between the two germline ends. CDR1 and CDR2 (germline): SGHTA, FQGNSA. Looking up the rest from reference TRBV7-2 and TRBJ2-4 gives the full variable domain: GAGVSQSPSNKVTEKGKDVELRCDPISGHTALYWYRQSLGQGLEFLIYFQGNSAPDKSGLPSDRFSAERTGGSVSTLTIQRTQQEDSAVYLCASTLLDSSTIQYFGAGTRLSVL.

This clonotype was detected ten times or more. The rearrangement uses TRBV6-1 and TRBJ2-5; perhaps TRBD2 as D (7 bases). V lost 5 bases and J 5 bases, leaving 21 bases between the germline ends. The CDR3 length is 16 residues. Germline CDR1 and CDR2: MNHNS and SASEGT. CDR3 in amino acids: CASSLLQKGGGETQYF. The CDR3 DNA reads TGTGCCAGCAGTCTCCTTCAAAAGGGGGGAGGGGAGACCCAGTACTTC.

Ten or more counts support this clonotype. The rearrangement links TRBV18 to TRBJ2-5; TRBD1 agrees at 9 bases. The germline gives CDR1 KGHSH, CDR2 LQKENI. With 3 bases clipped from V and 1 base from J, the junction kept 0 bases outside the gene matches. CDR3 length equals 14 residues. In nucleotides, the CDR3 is TGTGCCAGCTCACCGGGACAGGGCCAAGAGACCCAGTACTTC. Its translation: CASSPGQGQETQYF.

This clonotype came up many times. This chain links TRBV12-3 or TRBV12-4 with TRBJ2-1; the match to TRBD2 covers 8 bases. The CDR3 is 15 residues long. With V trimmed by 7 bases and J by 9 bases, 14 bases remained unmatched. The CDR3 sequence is CASNPGGPGFVEQFF. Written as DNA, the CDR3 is TGTGCCAGCAACCCGGGAGGGCCGGGATTTGTTGAGCAGTTCTTC.

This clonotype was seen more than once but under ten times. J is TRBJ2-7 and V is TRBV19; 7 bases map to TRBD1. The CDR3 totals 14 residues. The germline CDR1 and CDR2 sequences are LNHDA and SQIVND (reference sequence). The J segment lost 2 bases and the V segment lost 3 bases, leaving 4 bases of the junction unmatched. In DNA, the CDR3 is TGTGCCAGTAGTATGCAGGGGGTACCCTACGAGCAGTACTTC. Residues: CASSMQGVPYEQYF.

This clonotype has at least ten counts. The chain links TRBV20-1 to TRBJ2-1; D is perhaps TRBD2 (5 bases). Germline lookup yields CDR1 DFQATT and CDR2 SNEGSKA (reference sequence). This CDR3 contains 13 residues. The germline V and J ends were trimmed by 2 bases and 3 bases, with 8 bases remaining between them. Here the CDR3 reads CSARHRDYNEQFF. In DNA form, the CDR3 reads TGCAGTGCTAGACACCGGGACTACAATGAGCAGTTCTTC.

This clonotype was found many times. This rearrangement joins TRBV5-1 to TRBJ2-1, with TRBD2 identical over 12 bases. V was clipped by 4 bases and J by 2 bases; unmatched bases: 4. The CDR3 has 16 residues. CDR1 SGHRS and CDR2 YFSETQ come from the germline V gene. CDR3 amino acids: CASSGGLAGAYNEQFF. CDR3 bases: TGCGCCAGCAGCGGGGGACTAGCGGGTGCCTACAATGAGCAGTTCTTC.

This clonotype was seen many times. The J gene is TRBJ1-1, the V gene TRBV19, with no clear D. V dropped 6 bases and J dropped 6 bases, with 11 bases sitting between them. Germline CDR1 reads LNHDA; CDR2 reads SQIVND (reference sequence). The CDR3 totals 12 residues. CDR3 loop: CASSLTVSEAFF. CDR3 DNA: TGTGCCAGTAGCTTGACGGTGTCTGAAGCTTTCTTT.

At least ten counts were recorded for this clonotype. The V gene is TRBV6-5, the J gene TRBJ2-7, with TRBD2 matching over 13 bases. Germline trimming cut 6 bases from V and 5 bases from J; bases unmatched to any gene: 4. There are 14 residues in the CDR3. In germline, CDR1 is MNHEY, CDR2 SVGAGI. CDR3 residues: CASRGTSGNHEQYF. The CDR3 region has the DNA TGTGCCAGCAGGGGGACTAGCGGGAACCACGAGCAGTACTTC.

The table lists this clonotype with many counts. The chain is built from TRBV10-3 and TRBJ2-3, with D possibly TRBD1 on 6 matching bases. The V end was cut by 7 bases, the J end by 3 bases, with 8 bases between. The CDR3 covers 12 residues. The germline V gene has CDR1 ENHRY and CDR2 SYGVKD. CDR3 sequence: CAITQGTDTQYF. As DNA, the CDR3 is TGTGCCATCACCCAGGGGACAGATACGCAGTATTTT.

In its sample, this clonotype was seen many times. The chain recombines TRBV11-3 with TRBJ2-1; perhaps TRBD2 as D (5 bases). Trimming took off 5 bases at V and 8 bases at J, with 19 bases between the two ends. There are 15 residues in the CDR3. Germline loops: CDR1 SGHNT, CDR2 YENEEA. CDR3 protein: CASSLNWERGDEQFF. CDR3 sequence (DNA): TGTGCCAGCAGCCTAAATTGGGAGAGAGGCGATGAGCAGTTCTTC.

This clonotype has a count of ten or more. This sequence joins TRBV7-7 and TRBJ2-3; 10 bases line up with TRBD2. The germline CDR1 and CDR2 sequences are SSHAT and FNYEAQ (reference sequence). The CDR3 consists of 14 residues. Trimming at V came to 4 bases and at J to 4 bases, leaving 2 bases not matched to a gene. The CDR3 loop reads CASSSGTSADTQYF. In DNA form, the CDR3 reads TGTGCCAGCAGCTCCGGGACTAGCGCAGATACGCAGTATTTT.

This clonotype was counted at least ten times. The CDR3 DNA reads TGTGCCAGCAGGCACAAAAAGACAGAACGTCCTGCAGAAAAACTGTTTTTT. This sequence encodes CASRHKKTERPAEKLFF. The genes are TRBV14 and TRBJ1-4, with D possibly TRBD1 on 5 matching bases. Germline V gives CDR1 SGHDN, CDR2 FVKESK. The V gene lost 6 bases and the J gene lost 8 bases, with 25 bases spanning the gap. The CDR3 consists of 17 residues.

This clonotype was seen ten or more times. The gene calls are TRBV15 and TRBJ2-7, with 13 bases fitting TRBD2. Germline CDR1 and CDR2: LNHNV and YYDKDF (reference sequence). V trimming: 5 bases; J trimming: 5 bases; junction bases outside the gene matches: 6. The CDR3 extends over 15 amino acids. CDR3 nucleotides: TGTGCCACCAGCGGACGGACTAGCGGGAGACACGAGCAGTACTTC. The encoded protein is CATSGRTSGRHEQYF.

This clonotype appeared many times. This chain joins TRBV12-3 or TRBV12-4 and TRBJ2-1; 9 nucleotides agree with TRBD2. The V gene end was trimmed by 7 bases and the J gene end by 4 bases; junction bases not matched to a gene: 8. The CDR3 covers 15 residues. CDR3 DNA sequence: TGTGCCAGCATGGGCGGGGGGGCTTCGTACAATGAGCAGTTCTTC. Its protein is CASMGGGASYNEQFF.

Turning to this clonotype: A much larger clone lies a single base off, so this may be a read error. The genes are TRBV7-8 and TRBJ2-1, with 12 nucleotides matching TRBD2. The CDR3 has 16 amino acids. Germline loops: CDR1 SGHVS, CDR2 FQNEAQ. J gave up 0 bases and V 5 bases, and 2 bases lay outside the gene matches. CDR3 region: CASSQTSGSSYNEQFF. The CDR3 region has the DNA TGTGCCAGCAGCCAGACTAGCGGGAGCTCCTACAATGAGCAGTTCTTC.

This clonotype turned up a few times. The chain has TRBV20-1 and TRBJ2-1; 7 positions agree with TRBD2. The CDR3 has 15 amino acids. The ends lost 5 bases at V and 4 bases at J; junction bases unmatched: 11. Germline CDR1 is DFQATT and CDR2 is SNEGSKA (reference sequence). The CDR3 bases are TGCAGTGCTCCGACGCGGGTGGGGGGGTACAATGAGCAGTTCTTC. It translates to CSAPTRVGGYNEQFF.

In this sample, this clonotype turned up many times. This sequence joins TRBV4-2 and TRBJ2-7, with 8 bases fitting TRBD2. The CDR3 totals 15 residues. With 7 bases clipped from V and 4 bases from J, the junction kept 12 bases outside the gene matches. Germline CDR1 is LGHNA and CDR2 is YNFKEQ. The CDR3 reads CASTHGMAGGYEQYF. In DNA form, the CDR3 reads TGTGCCAGCACCCACGGCATGGCGGGAGGTTACGAGCAGTACTTC.

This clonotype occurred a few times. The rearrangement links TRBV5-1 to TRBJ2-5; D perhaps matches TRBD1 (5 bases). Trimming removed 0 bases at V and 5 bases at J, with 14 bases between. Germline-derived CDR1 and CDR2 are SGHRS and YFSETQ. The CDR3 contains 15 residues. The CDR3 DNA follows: TGCGCCAGCAGCTTGGGACTGACAGAACGGGAGACCCAGTACTTC. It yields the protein CASSLGLTERETQYF.

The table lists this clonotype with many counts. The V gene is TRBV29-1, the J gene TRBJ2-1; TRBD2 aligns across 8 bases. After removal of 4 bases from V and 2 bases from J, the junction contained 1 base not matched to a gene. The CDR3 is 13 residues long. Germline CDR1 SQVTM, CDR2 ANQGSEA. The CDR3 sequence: CSVGAGAYNEQFF. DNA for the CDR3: TGCAGCGTTGGAGCGGGAGCCTACAATGAGCAGTTCTTC.

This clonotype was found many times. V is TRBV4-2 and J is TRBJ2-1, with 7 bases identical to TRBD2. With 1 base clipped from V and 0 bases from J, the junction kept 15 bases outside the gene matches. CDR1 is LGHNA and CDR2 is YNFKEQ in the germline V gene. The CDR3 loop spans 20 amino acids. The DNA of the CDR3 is TGTGCCAGCAGCCAAGTCCCTACCCGCGCGGTAGCGGGCTCCTACAATGAGCAGTTCTTC. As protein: CASSQVPTRAVAGSYNEQFF.

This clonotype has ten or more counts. The CDR3 here is CSVEVGSTNYGYTF. The CDR3 nucleotides are TGCAGCGTTGAAGTGGGTAGCACTAACTATGGCTACACCTTC. The chain joins TRBV29-1 to TRBJ1-2, with D hard to call. Germline V CDR1 and CDR2: SQVTM, ANQGSEA. This CDR3 contains 14 residues. The V gene lost 1 base and the J gene lost 0 bases, with 9 bases spanning the gap.